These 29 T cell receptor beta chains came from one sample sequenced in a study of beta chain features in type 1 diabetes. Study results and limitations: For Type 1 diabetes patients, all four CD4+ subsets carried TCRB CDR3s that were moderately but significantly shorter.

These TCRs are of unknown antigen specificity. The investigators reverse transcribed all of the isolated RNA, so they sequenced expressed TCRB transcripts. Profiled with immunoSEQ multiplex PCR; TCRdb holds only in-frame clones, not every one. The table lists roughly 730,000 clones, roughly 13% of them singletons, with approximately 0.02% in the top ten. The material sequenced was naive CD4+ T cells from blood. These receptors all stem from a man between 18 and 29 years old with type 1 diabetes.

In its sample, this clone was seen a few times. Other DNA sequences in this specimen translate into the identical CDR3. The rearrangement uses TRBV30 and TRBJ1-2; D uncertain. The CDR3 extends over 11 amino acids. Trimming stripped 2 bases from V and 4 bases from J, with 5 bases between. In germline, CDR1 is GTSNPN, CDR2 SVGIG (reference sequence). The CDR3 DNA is TGTGCCTGGAGTTTCGCCTATGGCTACACCTTC. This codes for CAWSFAYGYTF. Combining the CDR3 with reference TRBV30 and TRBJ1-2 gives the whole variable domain SQTIHQWPATLVQPVGSPLSLECTVEGTSNPNLYWYRQAAGRGLQLLFYSVGIGQISSEVPQNLSASRPQDRQFILSSKKLLLSDSGFYLCAWSFAYGYTFGSGTRLTVV.

The CDR3 DNA reads as TGTGCCTGGAGCCCTTGGACAGGGGACTATGGCTACACCTTC. This translates into CAWSPWTGDYGYTF. This sequence joins TRBV30 and TRBJ1-2; TRBD1 matches at 9 bases. This CDR3 comprises 14 residues. The germline V gene encodes CDR1 GTSNPN and CDR2 SVGIG (reference sequence). Losses at the gene ends were 3 bases for V and 3 bases for J; bases not matched to a gene: 5.

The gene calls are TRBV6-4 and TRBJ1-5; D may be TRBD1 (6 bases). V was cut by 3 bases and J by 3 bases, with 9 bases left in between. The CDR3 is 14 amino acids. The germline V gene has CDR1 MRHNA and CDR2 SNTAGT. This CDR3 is CASSEGQNNQPQHF. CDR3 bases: TGTGCCAGCAGTGAAGGACAGAACAATCAGCCCCAGCATTTT.

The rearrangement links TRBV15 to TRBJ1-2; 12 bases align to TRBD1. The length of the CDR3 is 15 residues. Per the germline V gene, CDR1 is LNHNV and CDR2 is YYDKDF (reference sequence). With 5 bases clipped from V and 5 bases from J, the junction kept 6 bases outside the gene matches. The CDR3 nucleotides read TGTGCCACCAGCGATGGGACAGGGGGCGTATATGGCTACACCTTC. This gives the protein CATSDGTGGVYGYTF.

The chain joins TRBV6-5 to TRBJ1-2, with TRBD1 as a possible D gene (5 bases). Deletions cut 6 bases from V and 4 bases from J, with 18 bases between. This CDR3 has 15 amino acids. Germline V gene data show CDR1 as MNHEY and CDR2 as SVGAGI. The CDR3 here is CASRSPGDGSYGYTF. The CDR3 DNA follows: TGTGCCAGCAGGTCGCCGGGGGACGGTAGCTATGGCTACACCTTC.

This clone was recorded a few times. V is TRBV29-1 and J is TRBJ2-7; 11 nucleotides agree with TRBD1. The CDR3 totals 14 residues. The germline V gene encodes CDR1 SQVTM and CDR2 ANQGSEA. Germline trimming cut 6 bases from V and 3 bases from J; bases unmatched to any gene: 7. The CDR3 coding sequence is TGCAGCGTAGATTCCGGGACAGGGGGCTACGAGCAGTACTTC. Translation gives CSVDSGTGGYEQYF.

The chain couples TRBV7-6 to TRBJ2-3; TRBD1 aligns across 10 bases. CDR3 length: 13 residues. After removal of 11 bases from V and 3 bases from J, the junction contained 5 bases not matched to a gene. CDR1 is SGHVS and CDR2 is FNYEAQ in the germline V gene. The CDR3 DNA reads TGTGCCCGCGGACAGGGGGTGACAGATACGCAGTATTTT. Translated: CARGQGVTDTQYF.

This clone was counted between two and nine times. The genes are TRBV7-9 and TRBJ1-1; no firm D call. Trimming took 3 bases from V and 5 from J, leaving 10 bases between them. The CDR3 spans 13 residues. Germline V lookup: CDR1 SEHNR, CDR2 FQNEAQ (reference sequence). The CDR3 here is CASSFDEGTEAFF. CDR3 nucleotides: TGTGCCAGCAGCTTCGATGAGGGAACTGAAGCTTTCTTT.

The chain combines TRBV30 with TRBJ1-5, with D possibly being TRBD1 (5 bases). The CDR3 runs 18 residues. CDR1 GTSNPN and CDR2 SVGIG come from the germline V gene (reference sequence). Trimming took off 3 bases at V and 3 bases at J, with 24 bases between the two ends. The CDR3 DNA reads TGTGCCTGGAGCCCCTCTTGGGACTTGGGAAGTCTCAATCAGCCCCAGCATTTT. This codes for CAWSPSWDLGSLNQPQHF.

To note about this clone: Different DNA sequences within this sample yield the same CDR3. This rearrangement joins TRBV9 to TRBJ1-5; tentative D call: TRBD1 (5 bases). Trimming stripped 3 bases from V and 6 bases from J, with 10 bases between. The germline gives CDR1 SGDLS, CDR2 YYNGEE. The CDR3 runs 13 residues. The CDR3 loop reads CASSAQGTQPQHF. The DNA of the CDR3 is TGTGCCAGCAGCGCTCAAGGGACTCAGCCCCAGCATTTT.

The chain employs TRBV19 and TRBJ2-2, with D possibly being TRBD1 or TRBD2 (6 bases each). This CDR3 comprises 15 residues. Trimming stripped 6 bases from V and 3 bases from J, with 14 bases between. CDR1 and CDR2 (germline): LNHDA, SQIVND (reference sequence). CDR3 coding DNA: TGTGCCAGTAGCTCCCCAGGGGACTACACCGGGGAGCTGTTTTTT. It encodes CASSSPGDYTGELFF.

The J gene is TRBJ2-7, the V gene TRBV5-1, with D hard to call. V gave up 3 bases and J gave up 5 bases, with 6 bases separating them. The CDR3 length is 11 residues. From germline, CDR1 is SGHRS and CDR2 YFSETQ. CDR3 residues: CASSSLNEQYF. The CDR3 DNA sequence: TGCGCCAGCAGCTCTTTAAACGAGCAGTACTTC.

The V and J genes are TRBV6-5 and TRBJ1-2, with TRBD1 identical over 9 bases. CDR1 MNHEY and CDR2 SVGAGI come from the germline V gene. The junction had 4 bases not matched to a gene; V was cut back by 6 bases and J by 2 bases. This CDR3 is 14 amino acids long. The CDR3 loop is CASRNRGRNYGYTF. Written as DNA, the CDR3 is TGTGCCAGCAGGAACAGGGGGCGCAACTATGGCTACACCTTC.

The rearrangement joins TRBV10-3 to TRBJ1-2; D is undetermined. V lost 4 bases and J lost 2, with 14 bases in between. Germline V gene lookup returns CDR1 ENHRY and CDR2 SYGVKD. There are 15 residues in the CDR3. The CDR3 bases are TGTGCCATCAGTGGACGAGTGGAAAGCAACTATGGCTACACCTTC. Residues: CAISGRVESNYGYTF.

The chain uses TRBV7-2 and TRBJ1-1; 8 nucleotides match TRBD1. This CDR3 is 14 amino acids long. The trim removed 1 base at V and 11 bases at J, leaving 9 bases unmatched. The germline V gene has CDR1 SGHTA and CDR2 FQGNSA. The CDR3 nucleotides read TGTGCCAGCAGCTTAGTTGGACAGGGTTTTTTCGCTTTCTTT. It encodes CASSLVGQGFFAFF.

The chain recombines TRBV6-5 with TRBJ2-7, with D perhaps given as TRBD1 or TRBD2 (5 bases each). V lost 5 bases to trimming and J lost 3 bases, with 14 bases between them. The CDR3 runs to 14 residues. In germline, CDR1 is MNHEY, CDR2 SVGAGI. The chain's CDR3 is CASSGAGQVYEQYF. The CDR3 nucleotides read TGTGCCAGCAGTGGGGCGGGCCAAGTCTACGAGCAGTACTTC.

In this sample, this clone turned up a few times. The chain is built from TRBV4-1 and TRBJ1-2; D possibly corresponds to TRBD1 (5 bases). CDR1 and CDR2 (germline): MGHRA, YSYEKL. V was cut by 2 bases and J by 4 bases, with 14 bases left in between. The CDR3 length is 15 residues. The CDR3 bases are TGCGCCAGCAGCCAATCGGGGACTTCCACCTATGGCTACACCTTC. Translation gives CASSQSGTSTYGYTF.

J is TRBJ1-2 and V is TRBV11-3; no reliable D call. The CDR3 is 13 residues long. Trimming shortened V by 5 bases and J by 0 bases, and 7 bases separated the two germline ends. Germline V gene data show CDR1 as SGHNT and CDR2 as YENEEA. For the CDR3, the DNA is TGTGCCAGCAGCCCGTCCTCTAACTATGGCTACACCTTC. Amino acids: CASSPSSNYGYTF.

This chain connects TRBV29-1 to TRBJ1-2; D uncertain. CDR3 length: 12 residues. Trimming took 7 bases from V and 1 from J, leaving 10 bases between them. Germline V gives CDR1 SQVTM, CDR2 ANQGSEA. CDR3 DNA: TGCAGCGGGACCGACATTAACTATGGCTACACCTTC. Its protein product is CSGTDINYGYTF. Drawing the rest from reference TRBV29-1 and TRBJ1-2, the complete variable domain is SAVISQKPSRDICQRGTSLTIQCQVDSQVTMMFWYRQQPGQSLTLIATANQGSEATYESGFVIDKFPISRPNLTFSTLTVSNMSPEDSSIYLCSGTDINYGYTFGSGTRLTVV.

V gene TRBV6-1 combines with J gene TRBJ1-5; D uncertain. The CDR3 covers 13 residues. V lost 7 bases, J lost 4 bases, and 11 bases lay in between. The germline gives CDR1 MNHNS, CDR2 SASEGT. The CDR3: CASTSRVNQPQHF. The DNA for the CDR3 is TGTGCCAGCACCTCCAGAGTAAATCAGCCCCAGCATTTT.

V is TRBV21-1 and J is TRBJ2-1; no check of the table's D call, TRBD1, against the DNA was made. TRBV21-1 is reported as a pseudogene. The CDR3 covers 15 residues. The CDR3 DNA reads TGTGCCAGCAGCAAAACGCAGGGCTACTACAATGAGCAGTTCTTC. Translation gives CASSKTQGYYNEQFF.

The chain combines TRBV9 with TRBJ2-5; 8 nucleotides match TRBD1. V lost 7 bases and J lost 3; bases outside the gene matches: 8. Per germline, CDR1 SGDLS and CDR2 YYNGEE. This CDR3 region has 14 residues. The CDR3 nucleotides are TGTGCCAGCTCGGAAACAGGGGGAAAAGAGACCCAGTACTTC. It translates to CASSETGGKETQYF. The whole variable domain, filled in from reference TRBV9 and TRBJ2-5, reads DSGVTQTPKHLITATGQRVTLRCSPRSGDLSVYWYQQSLDQGLQFLIQYYNGEERAKGNILERFSAQQFPDLHSELNLSSLELGDSALYFCASSETGGKETQYFGPGTRLLVL.

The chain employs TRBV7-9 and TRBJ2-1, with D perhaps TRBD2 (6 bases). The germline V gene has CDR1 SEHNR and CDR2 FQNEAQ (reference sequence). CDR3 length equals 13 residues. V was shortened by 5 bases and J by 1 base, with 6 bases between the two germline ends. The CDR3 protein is CASSGGSYNEQFF. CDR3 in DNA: TGTGCCAGCAGCGGAGGGTCCTACAATGAGCAGTTCTTC.

CDR3 nucleotide sequence: TGCGCCAGCCGAAGACTCGCAGCGTCGGAAAAACTGTTTTTT. It encodes CASRRLAASEKLFF. The rearrangement joins TRBV5-1 to TRBJ1-4; no clear D. CDR3 length: 14 amino acids. Per germline, CDR1 SGHRS and CDR2 YFSETQ. Trimming cost V 7 bases and J 8 bases, with 18 bases left between them.

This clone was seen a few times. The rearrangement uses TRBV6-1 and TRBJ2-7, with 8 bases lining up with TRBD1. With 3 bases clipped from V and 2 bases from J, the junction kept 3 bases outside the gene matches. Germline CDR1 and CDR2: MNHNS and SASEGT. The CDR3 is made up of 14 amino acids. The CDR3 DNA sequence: TGTGCCAGCAGTGAGACGGGACAGGCCTACGAGCAGTACTTC. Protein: CASSETGQAYEQYF.

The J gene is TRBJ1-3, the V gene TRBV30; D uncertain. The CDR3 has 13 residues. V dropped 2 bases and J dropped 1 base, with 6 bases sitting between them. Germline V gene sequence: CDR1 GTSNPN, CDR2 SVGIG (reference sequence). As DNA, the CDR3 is TGTGCCTGGAGTTTGGTATCTGGAAACACCATATATTTT. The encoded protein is CAWSLVSGNTIYF.

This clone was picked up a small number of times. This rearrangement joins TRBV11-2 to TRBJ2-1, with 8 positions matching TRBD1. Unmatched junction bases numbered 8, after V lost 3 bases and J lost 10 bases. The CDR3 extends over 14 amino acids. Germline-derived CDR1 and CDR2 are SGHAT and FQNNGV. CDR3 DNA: TGTGCCAGCAGCTTGAATACAGGGGGGTCGGAGCAGTTCTTC. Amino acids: CASSLNTGGSEQFF.

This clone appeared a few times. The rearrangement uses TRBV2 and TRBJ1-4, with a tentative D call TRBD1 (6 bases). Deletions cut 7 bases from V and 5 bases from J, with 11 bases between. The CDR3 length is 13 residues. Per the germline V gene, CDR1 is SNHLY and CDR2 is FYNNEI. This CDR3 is CASTQGWNEKLFF. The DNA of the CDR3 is TGTGCCAGCACACAGGGTTGGAATGAAAAACTGTTTTTT.

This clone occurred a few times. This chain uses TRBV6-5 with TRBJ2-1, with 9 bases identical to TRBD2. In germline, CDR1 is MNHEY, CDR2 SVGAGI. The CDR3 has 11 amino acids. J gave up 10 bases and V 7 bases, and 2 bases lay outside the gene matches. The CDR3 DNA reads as TGTGCCAGCACCGGGACTAGCGAGCAGTTCTTC. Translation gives CASTGTSEQFF.